This TCR beta chain was observed in a study of regulatory T cells in long-lasting Graves disease. Study-level points and caveats: Persistent patients shared more public clonotypes (2,741) than new patients (about 930).

Details on this clonotype: Its antigen remains unidentified.

Time point meaning: newly diagnosed GD, antithyroid drugs for less than 3 months. Following extraction of RNA from PBMCs, that RNA was used to make the TCR library. Patients came through an endocrinology department, and that department was in Xi'an, China. The V and J ends lost 4 bases and 4 bases respectively, with 14 bases between them. Looked up from germline, CDR1 is SGHVS and CDR2 is FNYEAQ. The CDR3 consists of 14 residues. For TCR beta, libraries came from iRepertoire HTBI primers and Arm-PCR of CDR3 regions. TCRdb reprocessed the multiplex PCR reads via MiXCR and lists one record per CDR3 protein. This table has 600,000 to 650,000 distinct CDR3 sequences, 15% to 20% appearing once. The same specimen was also included in a second study, on T cells in Graves' hyperthyroidism and ophthalmopathy.

The chain couples TRBV7-6 to TRBJ2-7; D is perhaps TRBD2 (5 bases). The source material was peripheral blood mononuclear cells (PBMCs), sampled at new diagnosis, from a patient treated with antithyroid drugs. The clonotype comes from a woman aged 25 to 39 with Graves disease. The CDR3 DNA sequence: TGTGCCAGCAGCTCACCCCTAGCTTCTTACGAGCAGTACTTC. It specifies CASSSPLASYEQYF.